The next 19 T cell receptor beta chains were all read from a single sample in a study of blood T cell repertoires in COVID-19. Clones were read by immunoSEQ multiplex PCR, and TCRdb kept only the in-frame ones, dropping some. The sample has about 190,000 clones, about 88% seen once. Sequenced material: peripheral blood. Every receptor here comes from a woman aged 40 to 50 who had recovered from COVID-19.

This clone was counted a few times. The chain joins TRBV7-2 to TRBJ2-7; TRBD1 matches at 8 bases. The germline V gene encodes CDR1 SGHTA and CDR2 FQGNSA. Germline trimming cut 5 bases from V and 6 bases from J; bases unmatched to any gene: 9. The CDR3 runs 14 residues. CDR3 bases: TGTGCCAGCAGCACCCGGACAGGGCCGGGCGAGCAGTACTTC. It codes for CASSTRTGPGEQYF.

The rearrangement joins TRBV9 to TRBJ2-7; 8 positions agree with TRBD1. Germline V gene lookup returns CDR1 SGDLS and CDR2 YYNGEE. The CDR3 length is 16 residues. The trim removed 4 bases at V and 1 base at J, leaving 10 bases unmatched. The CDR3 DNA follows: TGTGCCAGCAGCCAGGGGGCAACTAGCTCATCCTACGAGCAGTACTTC. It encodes CASSQGATSSSYEQYF.

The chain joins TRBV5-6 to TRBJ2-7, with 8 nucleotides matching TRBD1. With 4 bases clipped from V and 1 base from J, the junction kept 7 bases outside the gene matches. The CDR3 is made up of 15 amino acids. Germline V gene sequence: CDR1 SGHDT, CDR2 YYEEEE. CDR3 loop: CASSESDRGSYEQYF. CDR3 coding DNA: TGTGCCAGCAGCGAATCCGACAGGGGTTCCTACGAGCAGTACTTC.

CDR3 nucleotides: TGTGCCAGCAGCGCGGGACTAGCGGGAAACCGCGATGAGCAGTTCTTC. Encoded protein: CASSAGLAGNRDEQFF. The chain employs TRBV7-3 and TRBJ2-1, with 13 nucleotides matching TRBD2. The CDR3 contains 16 residues. From germline, CDR1 is SGHTA and CDR2 FQGTGA. V lost 5 bases to trimming and J lost 8 bases; unmatched junction nucleotides: 9.

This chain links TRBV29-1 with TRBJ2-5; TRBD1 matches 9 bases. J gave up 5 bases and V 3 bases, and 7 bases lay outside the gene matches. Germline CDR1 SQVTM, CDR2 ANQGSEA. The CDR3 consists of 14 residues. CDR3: CSVEDRGGRETQYF. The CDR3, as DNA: TGCAGCGTTGAGGACAGGGGAGGGAGGGAGACCCAGTACTTC.

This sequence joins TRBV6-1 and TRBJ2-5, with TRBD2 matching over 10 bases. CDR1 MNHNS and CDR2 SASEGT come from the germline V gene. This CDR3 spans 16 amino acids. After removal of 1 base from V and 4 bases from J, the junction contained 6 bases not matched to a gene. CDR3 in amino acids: CASSEEPSGSPETQYF. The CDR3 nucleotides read TGTGCCAGCAGTGAAGAGCCTAGCGGGAGTCCAGAGACCCAGTACTTC.

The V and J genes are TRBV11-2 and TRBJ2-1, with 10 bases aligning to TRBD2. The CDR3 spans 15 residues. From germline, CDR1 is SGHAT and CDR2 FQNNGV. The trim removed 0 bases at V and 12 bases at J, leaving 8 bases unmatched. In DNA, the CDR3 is TGTGCCAGCAGCTTAGATCTAGCGGGAGTATGGGGGCAGTTCTTC. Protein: CASSLDLAGVWGQFF.

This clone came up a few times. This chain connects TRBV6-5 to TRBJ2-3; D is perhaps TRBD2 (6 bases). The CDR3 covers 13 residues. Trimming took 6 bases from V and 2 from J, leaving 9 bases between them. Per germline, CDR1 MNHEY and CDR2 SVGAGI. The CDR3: CASSGGSTDTQYF. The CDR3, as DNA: TGTGCCAGCAGCGGGGGTTCCACAGATACGCAGTATTTT.

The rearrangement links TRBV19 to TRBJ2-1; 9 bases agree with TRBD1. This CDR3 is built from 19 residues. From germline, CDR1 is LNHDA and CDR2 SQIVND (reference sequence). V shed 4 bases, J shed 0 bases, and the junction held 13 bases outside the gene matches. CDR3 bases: TGTGCCAGTAGTAACCCGGGACAGGGATCCCGGAGCTCCTACAATGAGCAGTTCTTC. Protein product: CASSNPGQGSRSSYNEQFF.

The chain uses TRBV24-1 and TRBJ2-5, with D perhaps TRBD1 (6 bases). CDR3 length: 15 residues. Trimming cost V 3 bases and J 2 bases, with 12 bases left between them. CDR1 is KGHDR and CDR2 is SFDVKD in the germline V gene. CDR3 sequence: CATSDPPTGQETQYF. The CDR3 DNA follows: TGTGCCACCAGTGATCCCCCTACAGGGCAAGAGACCCAGTACTTC.

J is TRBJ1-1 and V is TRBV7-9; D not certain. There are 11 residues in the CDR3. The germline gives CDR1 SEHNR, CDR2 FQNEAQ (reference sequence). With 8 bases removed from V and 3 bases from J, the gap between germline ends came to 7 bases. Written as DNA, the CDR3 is TGTGCCAGCGAGGAGGACACTGAAGCTTTCTTT. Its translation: CASEEDTEAFF.

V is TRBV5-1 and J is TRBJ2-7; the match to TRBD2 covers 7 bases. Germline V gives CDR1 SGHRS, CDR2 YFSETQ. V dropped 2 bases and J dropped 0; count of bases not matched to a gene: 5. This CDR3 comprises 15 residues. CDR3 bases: TGCGCCAGCAGCTTACAGGCTAGCGGCTCCTACGAGCAGTACTTC. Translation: CASSLQASGSYEQYF.

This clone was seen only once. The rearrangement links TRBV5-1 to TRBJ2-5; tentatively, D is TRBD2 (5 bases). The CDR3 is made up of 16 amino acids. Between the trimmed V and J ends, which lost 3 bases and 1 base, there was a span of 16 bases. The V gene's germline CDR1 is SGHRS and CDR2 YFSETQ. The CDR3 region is CASSWSRGLIQETQYF. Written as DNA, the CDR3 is TGCGCCAGCAGCTGGAGTCGTGGACTGATCCAAGAGACCCAGTACTTC.

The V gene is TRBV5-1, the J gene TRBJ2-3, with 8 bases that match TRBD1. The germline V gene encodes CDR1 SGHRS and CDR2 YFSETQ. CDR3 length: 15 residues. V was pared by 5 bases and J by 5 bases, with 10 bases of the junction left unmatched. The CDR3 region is CASSPGTGAGDTQYF. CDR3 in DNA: TGCGCCAGCAGTCCGGGGACAGGTGCCGGAGATACGCAGTATTTT.

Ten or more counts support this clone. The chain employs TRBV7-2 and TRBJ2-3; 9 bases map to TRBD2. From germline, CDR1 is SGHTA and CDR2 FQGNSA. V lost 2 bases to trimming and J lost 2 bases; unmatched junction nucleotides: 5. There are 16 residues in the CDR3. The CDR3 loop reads CASSLTGTSTTDTQYF. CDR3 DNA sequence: TGTGCCAGCAGCTTAACCGGGACTAGCACCACAGATACGCAGTATTTT.

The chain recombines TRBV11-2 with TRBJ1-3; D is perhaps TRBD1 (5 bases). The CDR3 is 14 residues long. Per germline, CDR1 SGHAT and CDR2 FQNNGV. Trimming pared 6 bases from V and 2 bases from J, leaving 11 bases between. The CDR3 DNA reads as TGTGCCAGCAGAGCAGGGTTCCCTGGAAACACCATATATTTT. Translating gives CASRAGFPGNTIYF.

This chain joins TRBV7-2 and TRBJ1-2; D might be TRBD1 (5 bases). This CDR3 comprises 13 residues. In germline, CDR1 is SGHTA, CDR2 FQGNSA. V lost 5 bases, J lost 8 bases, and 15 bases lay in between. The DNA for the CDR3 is TGTGCCAGCAGCCCGGGACCGGCGGGAGGCTACACCTTC. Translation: CASSPGPAGGYTF.

DNA of the CDR3: TGTGCCAGCAGCTTACAGGGGGCCCTTTACTATGGCTACACCTTC. Its protein product is CASSLQGALYYGYTF. The rearrangement joins TRBV7-9 to TRBJ1-2; 8 bases are a match to TRBD1. J lost 3 bases, V lost 2 bases, and 5 bases had no gene match. This CDR3 is 15 amino acids long. Per the germline V gene, CDR1 is SEHNR and CDR2 is FQNEAQ (reference sequence). Full variable domain (missing parts from reference TRBV7-9 and TRBJ1-2): DTGVSQNPRHKITKRGQNVTFRCDPISEHNRLYWYRQTLGQGPEFLTYFQNEAQLEKSRLLSDRFSAERPKGSFSTLEIQRTEQGDSAMYLCASSLQGALYYGYTFGSGTRLTVV.

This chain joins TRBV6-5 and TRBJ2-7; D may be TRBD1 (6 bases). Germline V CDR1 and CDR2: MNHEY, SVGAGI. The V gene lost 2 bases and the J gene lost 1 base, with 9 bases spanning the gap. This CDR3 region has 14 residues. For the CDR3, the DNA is TGTGCCAGCAGTTACAGGGGGAGTTCCTACGAGCAGTACTTC. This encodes CASSYRGSSYEQYF.